This entry lists 22 T cell receptor beta chains sequenced from one sample in a study of T cells in Graves' hyperthyroidism and ophthalmopathy. TCR beta CDR3 sequences were amplified from RNA transcripts. During a first-round RT-PCR of the TCR CDR3, the HTBI primer set was used. TCRdb re-analysed the multiplex PCR reads in MiXCR, keeping a single row per CDR3 protein. The sample has about 590,000 distinct CDR3 sequences, 13% to 15% seen once. Sequenced material: blood. The receptors were sampled from a woman in her late teens or twenties with Graves' ophthalmopathy.

The chain joins TRBV24-1 to TRBJ1-2, with no clear D. CDR1 is KGHDR and CDR2 is SFDVKD in the germline V gene. V was trimmed by 6 bases and J by 7 bases, leaving 17 bases between them. The CDR3 length is 14 residues. The CDR3 bases are TGTGCCACCAGTCCCAGGATGATAGGTATTGGCTACACCTTC. Translated: CATSPRMIGIGYTF.

This rearrangement joins TRBV29-1 to TRBJ2-7; TRBD1 matches at 9 bases. The CDR3 spans 12 residues. Germline V gene sequence: CDR1 SQVTM, CDR2 ANQGSEA. The J segment lost 3 bases and the V segment lost 8 bases, leaving 5 bases of the junction unmatched. CDR3 residues: CSPGQGLYEQYF. Written as DNA, the CDR3 is TGCAGCCCGGGACAGGGACTCTACGAGCAGTACTTC.

Only a few counts were recorded for this clonotype. The chain is built from TRBV19 and TRBJ1-4, with TRBD1 identical over 9 bases. J gave up 8 bases and V 5 bases, and 9 bases lay outside the gene matches. There are 15 residues in the CDR3. Germline V gene sequence: CDR1 LNHDA, CDR2 SQIVND (reference sequence). The CDR3 region is CASSSGQGSGEKLFF. The CDR3 DNA reads TGTGCCAGTAGTTCCGGACAGGGGAGCGGCGAAAAACTGTTTTTT.

The gene calls are TRBV29-1 and TRBJ1-1; D uncertain. V dropped 5 bases and J dropped 3 bases, with 4 bases sitting between them. The length of the CDR3 is 10 residues. Germline loops: CDR1 SQVTM, CDR2 ANQGSEA. This CDR3 is CSVWHTEAFF. The CDR3 DNA follows: TGCAGCGTTTGGCACACTGAAGCTTTCTTT.

The sample holds many counts of this clonotype. V gene TRBV27 combines with J gene TRBJ2-7, with D possibly being TRBD1 or TRBD2 (6 bases each). CDR3 length equals 17 residues. V lost 6 bases and J lost 0, with 21 bases in between. Germline V lookup: CDR1 MNHEY, CDR2 SMNVEV (reference sequence). Here the CDR3 DNA reads TGTGCCAGCAGGCTACAAGGAGGGGGGTTGAGCTCCTACGAGCAGTACTTC. This codes for CASRLQGGGLSSYEQYF.

This clonotype was counted between two and nine times. The rearrangement joins TRBV4-2 to TRBJ2-7; D might be TRBD2 (6 bases). The CDR3 has 17 residues. Per the germline V gene, CDR1 is LGHNA and CDR2 is YNFKEQ. V lost 2 bases and J lost 5, with 22 bases in between. CDR3 sequence: CASSQKDYLGAVDEQYF. The CDR3 DNA reads TGTGCCAGCAGCCAAAAGGACTACCTGGGCGCCGTAGACGAGCAGTACTTC.

Many counts were recorded for this clonotype. This rearrangement joins TRBV28 to TRBJ2-5; D gene uncertain. V dropped 5 bases and J dropped 9 bases, with 13 bases sitting between them. From germline, CDR1 is MDHEN and CDR2 SYDVKM. The CDR3 runs to 12 residues. The CDR3 loop reads CASSDRERAQYF. Written as DNA, the CDR3 is TGTGCCAGCAGTGATAGGGAACGGGCCCAGTACTTC.

This clonotype was observed many times. This chain uses TRBV28 with TRBJ2-1; TRBD1 is a possible D gene (5 bases). The V end lost 7 bases, the J end lost 8 bases, and 15 bases lay between the germline ends. Looked up from germline, CDR1 is MDHEN and CDR2 is SYDVKM. The CDR3 has 13 residues. CDR3 amino acids: CASIDSLGDEQFF. As DNA, the CDR3 is TGTGCCAGCATCGACAGCCTTGGGGATGAGCAGTTCTTC.

This clonotype appeared a few times. The chain employs TRBV4-1 and TRBJ2-7; 8 nucleotides agree with TRBD2. The length of the CDR3 is 17 residues. Trimming took 0 bases from V and 1 from J; bases not matched to a gene: 8. Germline CDR1 is MGHRA and CDR2 is YSYEKL. The CDR3 bases are TGCGCCAGCAGCCAAGATTTCCGCGGGAGGTGGTCCTACGAGCAGTACTTC. Protein product: CASSQDFRGRWSYEQYF.

Only a few counts were recorded for this clonotype. A much larger clone differs from this one at a single base, so this may be a read error. The conserved phenylalanine or tryptophan is not found at the CDR3 terminus, so this likely reflects a read error. The CDR3 DNA sequence: TGTGCCAGCAGTTTTCAAGTGAACACTGAAGCTTTCTCT. Translated: CASSFQVNTEAFS. V and J are TRBV27 and TRBJ1-1; no clear D gene. The germline V gene has CDR1 MNHEY and CDR2 SMNVEV (reference sequence). Trimming stripped 3 bases from V and 0 bases from J, with 5 bases between. This CDR3 is 13 amino acids long.

In its sample, this clonotype was seen a few times. The chain joins TRBV20-1 to TRBJ2-4, with D perhaps being TRBD1 or TRBD2 (5 bases each). CDR3 size: 14 residues. Germline assignment: CDR1 DFQATT and CDR2 SNEGSKA (reference sequence). V was shortened by 5 bases and J by 0 bases, with 11 bases between the two germline ends. The CDR3 region is CSAEGRLAKNIQYF. The CDR3 DNA follows: TGCAGTGCTGAGGGGCGGTTAGCCAAAAACATTCAGTACTTC.

This clonotype showed up just a few times. This chain connects TRBV19 to TRBJ1-2, with a weak D call TRBD1 (5 bases). The CDR3 sequence is 13 residues long. Deletions cut 6 bases from V and 8 bases from J, with 16 bases between. The germline V gene has CDR1 LNHDA and CDR2 SQIVND (reference sequence). CDR3 amino acids: CASSRREWGGYTF. The CDR3 DNA reads as TGTGCCAGTAGCCGCCGGGAGTGGGGGGGCTACACCTTC.

This clonotype was counted at least ten times. V gene TRBV28 combines with J gene TRBJ1-2; 8 bases match TRBD1. Looked up from germline, CDR1 is MDHEN and CDR2 is SYDVKM. The CDR3 has 13 amino acids. With 3 bases clipped from V and 4 bases from J, the junction kept 1 base outside the gene matches. The CDR3 DNA sequence: TGTGCCAGCAGTTTCCAGGGGGCCTATGGCTACACCTTC. It is translated as CASSFQGAYGYTF.

This clonotype was counted a few times. This chain links TRBV25-1 with TRBJ1-2, with D possibly TRBD1 on 5 matching bases. Germline CDR1 MGHDK, CDR2 SYGVNS. CDR3 length: 15 amino acids. Trimming stripped 4 bases from V and 0 bases from J, with 12 bases between. CDR3 DNA: TGTGCCAGCAGTGCCCGGGACTTTTCTAACTATGGCTACACCTTC. Its translation: CASSARDFSNYGYTF.

As concerns this clonotype: A single base separates this from a much larger clone, so it may be a read error. The chain carries TRBV6-1 and TRBJ1-1; possibly TRBD1 for D (5 bases). This CDR3 contains 16 residues. Trimming stripped 3 bases from V and 5 bases from J, with 19 bases between. The germline gives CDR1 MNHNS, CDR2 SASEGT. The CDR3 sequence: CASSESEGRRGTEAFF. Here the CDR3 DNA reads TGTGCCAGCAGTGAGTCAGAGGGTCGGAGGGGTACTGAAGCTTTCTTT.

At least ten counts were recorded for this clonotype. The V call is TRBV12-3 or TRBV12-4, the J call TRBJ1-2; a possible D gene is TRBD1 (6 bases). This CDR3 is 19 amino acids long. Deletions cut 5 bases from V and 5 bases from J, with 30 bases between. DNA for the CDR3: TGTGCCAGCAGTGGACAGCGCGGGGGCTTCGGGTTTTCGTCTTATGGCTACACCTTC. Translating gives CASSGQRGGFGFSSYGYTF.

This clonotype came up many times. The rearrangement links TRBV28 to TRBJ2-1, with D unresolved. Germline V gives CDR1 MDHEN, CDR2 SYDVKM. Trimming removed 4 bases from V and 3 bases from J, with 13 bases in between. The CDR3 length is 15 residues. In DNA, the CDR3 is TGTGCCAGCAGTTCCGCATCACACCACTACAATGAGCAGTTCTTC. It translates to CASSSASHHYNEQFF.

This clonotype has ten or more counts. Here the CDR3 reads CASSFRGRTNTGELFF. The CDR3 nucleotides are TGTGCCAGCAGTTTCAGGGGACGAACGAACACCGGGGAGCTGTTTTTT. V gene TRBV12-3 or TRBV12-4 combines with J gene TRBJ2-2, with a weak D call TRBD1 (6 bases). Deletions cut 3 bases from V and 0 bases from J, with 11 bases between. The CDR3 is made up of 16 amino acids.

At least ten counts were recorded for this clonotype. The genes are TRBV3-1 and TRBJ2-5; 9 nucleotides line up with TRBD1. The CDR3 has 16 amino acids. Germline trimming cut 0 bases from V and 2 bases from J; bases unmatched to any gene: 4. Germline lookup yields CDR1 LGHDT and CDR2 YNNKEL (reference sequence). The CDR3 bases are TGTGCCAGCAGCCAAGAGGACAGGGGAGAGCAAGAGACCCAGTACTTC. Translation gives CASSQEDRGEQETQYF.

This clonotype was seen a single time. This sequence joins TRBV20-1 and TRBJ1-3; 10 bases are shared with TRBD1. CDR1 DFQATT and CDR2 SNEGSKA come from the germline V gene (reference sequence). J gave up 3 bases and V 0 bases, and 2 bases lay outside the gene matches. The CDR3 consists of 15 residues. Written as DNA, the CDR3 is TGCAGTGCTAGAGACCGGGACAGGGGTGGAAACACCATATATTTT. Its protein is CSARDRDRGGNTIYF.

This clonotype occurred many times. The chain has TRBV6-2 or TRBV6-3 and TRBJ2-5; 7 bases map to TRBD1. CDR1 is MNHEY, CDR2 SVGEGT, per germline. The CDR3 loop spans 14 amino acids. The V gene end was trimmed by 4 bases and the J gene end by 0 bases; junction bases not matched to a gene: 2. CDR3 in DNA: TGTGCCAGCAGTTCCGGGACAGACCAAGAGACCCAGTACTTC. Residues: CASSSGTDQETQYF.

This clonotype was seen a few times. This rearrangement joins TRBV29-1 to TRBJ2-1; D may be TRBD1 or TRBD2 (6 bases each). Trimming pared 6 bases from V and 2 bases from J, leaving 17 bases between. The CDR3 is made up of 15 amino acids. Germline lookup yields CDR1 SQVTM and CDR2 ANQGSEA. The CDR3 DNA reads TGCAGCGTAACTGGGGCGGAGGGGGCCTACAATGAGCAGTTCTTC. It encodes CSVTGAEGAYNEQFF.